One sample yielded the 25 T cell receptor beta chains listed below, sequenced in a study of beta chain features in type 1 diabetes. Every bit of the isolated RNA underwent reverse transcription, so sequencing read expressed TCRB transcripts. The assay was immunoSEQ multiplex PCR, and TCRdb's table has in-frame clones only and misses some. This sample has about 270,000 clones, with 14% found just once. Study-wide findings and caveats: When Type 1 diabetes patients were examined, their TCRB CDR3s proved moderately but significantly shorter in all four CD4+ subsets.

Antigens of these TCRs are unknown. Sample: naive CD4+ T cells from blood. The receptors shown here come from a man aged 30-40 years with type 1 diabetes.

This chain uses TRBV4-1 with TRBJ1-1; D not resolved. Deletions cut 3 bases from V and 0 bases from J, with 5 bases between. The germline V gene has CDR1 MGHRA and CDR2 YSYEKL. There are 13 residues in the CDR3. CDR3 nucleotides: TGCGCCAGCAGCCAGCCGGTGAACACTGAAGCTTTCTTT. It translates to CASSQPVNTEAFF.

The chain uses TRBV5-1 and TRBJ2-5, with D tentatively TRBD2 (5 bases). V shed 2 bases and J shed 4 bases, with 15 bases lying between them. CDR1 is SGHRS and CDR2 is YFSETQ in the germline V gene. The CDR3 length is 15 residues. The CDR3 sequence: CASSLLGKRTETQYF. The CDR3 DNA is TGCGCCAGCAGCTTATTGGGCAAGCGGACAGAGACCCAGTACTTC.

This sequence joins TRBV5-1 and TRBJ2-1; 8 bases fit TRBD2. The V and J ends lost 9 bases and 3 bases, in that order; junction bases with no gene match: 17. Germline V gives CDR1 SGHRS, CDR2 YFSETQ. CDR3 length: 17 amino acids. The CDR3 DNA reads as TGCGCCAACTCTGGGGGGGTAGCGGGAACTATCTACAATGAGCAGTTCTTC. Translating it yields CANSGGVAGTIYNEQFF.

The chain uses TRBV29-1 and TRBJ2-1, with a possible D match to TRBD2 (5 bases). The CDR3 length is 12 residues. Germline V gene lookup returns CDR1 SQVTM and CDR2 ANQGSEA. The V and J ends lost 8 bases and 9 bases respectively, with 17 bases between them. The CDR3 sequence: CSPSIEGSEQFF. The CDR3 bases are TGCAGCCCCTCAATTGAAGGGAGTGAGCAGTTCTTC.

This clone was detected a few times. The rearrangement uses TRBV29-1 and TRBJ2-7, with 8 bases lining up with TRBD1. The V segment lost 5 bases and the J segment 4 bases; nucleotides outside the gene matches: 7. Germline loops: CDR1 SQVTM, CDR2 ANQGSEA. This CDR3 contains 13 residues. The CDR3 reads CSVRNTGGYEQYF. Here the CDR3 DNA reads TGCAGCGTTAGAAATACAGGGGGATACGAGCAGTACTTC.

This clone has just a few counts. V gene TRBV28 combines with J gene TRBJ1-5; D ambiguous. This CDR3 is 13 amino acids long. V lost 5 bases to trimming and J lost 6 bases, with 11 bases between them. Germline V gives CDR1 MDHEN, CDR2 SYDVKM. In DNA, the CDR3 is TGTGCCAGCAGTGACTCCCCCGCTCAGCCCCAGCATTTT. Translated: CASSDSPAQPQHF.

V gene TRBV19 combines with J gene TRBJ2-1; 10 bases agree with TRBD2. CDR1 LNHDA and CDR2 SQIVND come from the germline V gene (reference sequence). This CDR3 spans 17 amino acids. The V gene end was trimmed by 0 bases and the J gene end by 5 bases; junction bases not matched to a gene: 7. Written as DNA, the CDR3 is TGTGCCAGTAGTATAGATCGGGCTAGCGGGAGAGACAATGAGCAGTTCTTC. This gives the protein CASSIDRASGRDNEQFF.

This clone turned up a few times. The rearrangement links TRBV2 to TRBJ2-7, with a possible D match to TRBD1 (6 bases). Germline values: CDR1 SNHLY, CDR2 FYNNEI. This CDR3 contains 12 residues. V lost 7 bases and J lost 1, with 8 bases in between. In nucleotides, the CDR3 is TGTGCCAGCAACAGGGATTCCTACGAGCAGTACTTC. Protein product: CASNRDSYEQYF.

This clone occurred a few times. V usage is TRBV6-5 and J usage is TRBJ2-7; 9 bases match TRBD2. This CDR3 has 14 amino acids. From germline, CDR1 is MNHEY and CDR2 SVGAGI. V was pared by 8 bases and J by 1 base, with 6 bases of the junction left unmatched. CDR3 protein: CASRYSGSSYEQYF. The CDR3 nucleotides read TGTGCCAGCCGATATAGCGGGAGTTCCTACGAGCAGTACTTC.

This clone was detected only a few times. This sequence joins TRBV27 and TRBJ2-1; D gene uncertain. Trimming left V 4 bases short and J 0 bases short, with 7 bases between. Germline V CDR1 and CDR2: MNHEY, SMNVEV (reference sequence). The CDR3 is 14 residues long. DNA for the CDR3: TGTGCCAGCAGTTCGGGTAGCTCCTACAATGAGCAGTTCTTC. Translating it yields CASSSGSSYNEQFF.

The table lists this clone with a few counts. This rearrangement joins TRBV11-1 to TRBJ2-7; 12 bases line up with TRBD2. The CDR3 has 15 amino acids. The germline gives CDR1 SGHAT, CDR2 FQDESV (reference sequence). V gave up 5 bases and J gave up 4 bases; unmatched junction bases: 6. The CDR3 DNA sequence: TGTGCCAGCAGCGAGACTAGCGGGAGCCCATACGAGCAGTACTTC. This sequence encodes CASSETSGSPYEQYF.

This clone was observed a few times. The chain links TRBV5-1 to TRBJ2-3; D is unclear. The CDR3 loop spans 11 amino acids. V dropped 4 bases and J dropped 5 bases, with 5 bases sitting between them. Germline CDR1 is SGHRS and CDR2 is YFSETQ. This CDR3 reads CASSIQDTQYF. CDR3 bases: TGCGCCAGCAGCATCCAAGATACGCAGTATTTT.

This clone showed up just a few times. The chain combines TRBV28 with TRBJ2-7; D is unclear. This CDR3 contains 13 residues. V lost 6 bases to trimming and J lost 0 bases, with 9 bases between them. Germline V lookup: CDR1 MDHEN, CDR2 SYDVKM. CDR3 residues: CASRLSLSYEQYF. The CDR3 nucleotides are TGTGCCAGCAGACTTTCCCTCTCCTACGAGCAGTACTTC.

This clone was recorded a few times. This sequence joins TRBV18 and TRBJ2-1; 9 bases are shared with TRBD1. The CDR3 totals 16 residues. The germline V gene encodes CDR1 KGHSH and CDR2 LQKENI. V lost 3 bases to trimming and J lost 4 bases; unmatched junction nucleotides: 7. The CDR3 sequence is CASSPRGQGTYNEQFF. For the CDR3, the DNA is TGTGCCAGCTCACCTCGCGGACAGGGGACTTACAATGAGCAGTTCTTC.

There are a few counts of this clone. The rearrangement joins TRBV9 to TRBJ1-4; possibly TRBD1 for D (6 bases). Germline V gives CDR1 SGDLS, CDR2 YYNGEE. This CDR3 has 14 amino acids. V shed 1 base and J shed 6 bases, with 10 bases lying between them. In DNA form, the CDR3 reads TGTGCCAGCAGCGTATCGCCAGGGGATGAAAAACTGTTTTTT. This sequence encodes CASSVSPGDEKLFF.

V gene TRBV5-6 combines with J gene TRBJ1-5; TRBD1 might be the D (5 bases). Germline V gene data show CDR1 as SGHDT and CDR2 as YYEEEE. V was pared by 4 bases and J by 1 base, with 12 bases between. This CDR3 comprises 15 residues. This CDR3 is CASSTGTVSNQPQHF. The CDR3 bases are TGTGCCAGCAGCACCGGGACTGTCAGCAATCAGCCCCAGCATTTT.

This clone was seen more than once but under ten times. The V gene is TRBV7-9, the J gene TRBJ2-7; TRBD1 agrees at 10 bases. Unmatched junction bases numbered 3, after V lost 4 bases and J lost 3 bases. The CDR3 spans 14 residues. Germline CDR1 SEHNR, CDR2 FQNEAQ (reference sequence). CDR3 protein: CASSSRDRGYEQYF. The CDR3 DNA reads TGTGCCAGCAGCTCCCGGGACAGGGGCTACGAGCAGTACTTC.

The V gene is TRBV29-1, the J gene TRBJ2-2; D possibly corresponds to TRBD2 (5 bases). Trimming removed 7 bases at V and 1 base at J, with 16 bases between. Germline V gene sequence: CDR1 SQVTM, CDR2 ANQGSEA. This CDR3 comprises 15 residues. The CDR3 DNA reads as TGCAGCGCCCAAGGCGGCGGAGGGAACACCGGGGAGCTGTTTTTT. It encodes CSAQGGGGNTGELFF.

Only a few counts were recorded for this clone. The J gene is TRBJ2-1, the V gene TRBV4-1; 10 bases are a match to TRBD2. The germline V gene has CDR1 MGHRA and CDR2 YSYEKL. This CDR3 is 15 amino acids long. V lost 3 bases to trimming and J lost 6 bases; unmatched junction nucleotides: 5. CDR3 protein: CASSHLLAGSNEQFF. In DNA form, the CDR3 reads TGCGCCAGCAGCCACTTACTAGCGGGAAGCAATGAGCAGTTCTTC.

The CDR3 nucleotides read TGTGCCAGCAGCCAACTACCGGGATTGGGTGAGCAGTACTTC. This codes for CASSQLPGLGEQYF. This chain joins TRBV7-9 and TRBJ2-5; TRBD2 is a possible D gene (5 bases). This CDR3 comprises 14 residues. Germline CDR1 is SEHNR and CDR2 is FQNEAQ (reference sequence). The V gene lost 5 bases and the J gene lost 11 bases, with 21 bases spanning the gap.

The chain employs TRBV14 and TRBJ2-3; D ambiguous. The CDR3 loop spans 14 amino acids. The germline V and J ends were trimmed by 4 bases and 0 bases, with 8 bases remaining between them. Per germline, CDR1 SGHDN and CDR2 FVKESK. In DNA, the CDR3 is TGTGCCAGCAGCCGCGGCCCTAGCACAGATACGCAGTATTTT. Protein product: CASSRGPSTDTQYF.

The gene calls are TRBV9 and TRBJ2-3, with TRBD2 matching 7 bases. This CDR3 has 15 amino acids. The germline gives CDR1 SGDLS, CDR2 YYNGEE. Trimming took 4 bases from V and 0 from J; bases not matched to a gene: 5. The CDR3 nucleotides are TGTGCCAGCAGCAGGAGCGGGATTAGCACAGATACGCAGTATTTT. Translating gives CASSRSGISTDTQYF.

This clone appeared a few times. V usage is TRBV14 and J usage is TRBJ1-1; 7 bases match TRBD1. This CDR3 is built from 14 residues. The V gene's germline CDR1 is SGHDN and CDR2 FVKESK. The V and J ends lost 4 bases and 6 bases, in that order; junction bases with no gene match: 8. CDR3 nucleotide sequence: TGTGCCAGCAGCCTACGACAGGGTTGGTCTGAAGCTTTCTTT. It specifies CASSLRQGWSEAFF.

The V gene is TRBV7-2, the J gene TRBJ2-7; 8 nucleotides align to TRBD1. The CDR3 extends over 14 amino acids. V lost 1 base to trimming and J lost 7 bases; unmatched junction nucleotides: 6. Looked up from germline, CDR1 is SGHTA and CDR2 is FQGNSA. CDR3 residues: CASSLGQGPREQYF. The CDR3 coding sequence is TGTGCCAGCAGCTTAGGACAGGGGCCCAGGGAGCAGTACTTC. Drawing the rest from reference TRBV7-2 and TRBJ2-7, the complete variable domain is GAGVSQSPSNKVTEKGKDVELRCDPISGHTALYWYRQSLGQGLEFLIYFQGNSAPDKSGLPSDRFSAERTGGSVSTLTIQRTQQEDSAVYLCASSLGQGPREQYFGPGTRLTVT.

This clone was detected only a few times. The chain uses TRBV30 and TRBJ1-3; D is undetermined. The germline V gene has CDR1 GTSNPN and CDR2 SVGIG (reference sequence). The CDR3 is made up of 12 amino acids. V was shortened by 4 bases and J by 0 bases, with 4 bases between the two germline ends. Here the CDR3 DNA reads TGTGCCTGGACCGTCTCTGGAAACACCATATATTTT. Translated, it gives CAWTVSGNTIYF.